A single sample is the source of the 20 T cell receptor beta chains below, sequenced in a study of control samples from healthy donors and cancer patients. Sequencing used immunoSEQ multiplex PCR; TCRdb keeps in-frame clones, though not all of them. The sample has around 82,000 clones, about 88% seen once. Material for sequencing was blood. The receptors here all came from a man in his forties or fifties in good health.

The CDR3 nucleotides read TGTGCCAGCAGCTCAACCCAATCCATCGGGGGGGACACTGAAGCTTTCTTT. Encoded protein: CASSSTQSIGGDTEAFF. The chain combines TRBV7-9 with TRBJ1-1; possibly TRBD1 for D (5 bases). This CDR3 has 17 residues. Per germline, CDR1 SEHNR and CDR2 FQNEAQ (reference sequence). Trimming removed 4 bases at V and 3 bases at J, with 21 bases between.

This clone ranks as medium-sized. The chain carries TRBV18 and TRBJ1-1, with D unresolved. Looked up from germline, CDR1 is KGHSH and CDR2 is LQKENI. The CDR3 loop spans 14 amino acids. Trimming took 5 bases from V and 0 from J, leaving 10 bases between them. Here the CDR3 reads CASSTGRMNTEAFF. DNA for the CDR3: TGTGCCAGCTCAACTGGACGGATGAACACTGAAGCTTTCTTT.

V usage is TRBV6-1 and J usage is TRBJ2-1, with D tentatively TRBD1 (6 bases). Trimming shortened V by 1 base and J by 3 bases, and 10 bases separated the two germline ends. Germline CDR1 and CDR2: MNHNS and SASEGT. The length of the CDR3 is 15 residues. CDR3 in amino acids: CASSEDRANYNEQFF. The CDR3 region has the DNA TGTGCCAGCAGTGAAGACAGGGCTAACTACAATGAGCAGTTCTTC.

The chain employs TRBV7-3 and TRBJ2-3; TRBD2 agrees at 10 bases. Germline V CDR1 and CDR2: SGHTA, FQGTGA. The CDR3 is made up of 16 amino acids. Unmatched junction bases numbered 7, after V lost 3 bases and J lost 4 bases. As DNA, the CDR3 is TGTGCCAGCAGCTTCGGAAGCGGGGGGGGCGCAGATACGCAGTATTTT. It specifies CASSFGSGGGADTQYF.

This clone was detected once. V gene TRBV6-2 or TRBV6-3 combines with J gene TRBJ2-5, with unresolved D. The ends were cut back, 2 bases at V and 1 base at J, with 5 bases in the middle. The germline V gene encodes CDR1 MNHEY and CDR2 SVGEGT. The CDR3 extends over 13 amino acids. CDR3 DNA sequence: TGTGCCAGCAGTTACGATCTCCAAGAGACCCAGTACTTC. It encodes CASSYDLQETQYF.

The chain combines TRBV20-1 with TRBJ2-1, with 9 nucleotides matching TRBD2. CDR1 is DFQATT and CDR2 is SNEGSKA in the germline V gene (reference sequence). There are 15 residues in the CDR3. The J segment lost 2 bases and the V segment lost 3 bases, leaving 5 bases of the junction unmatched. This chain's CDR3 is CSASKAGGAYNEQFF. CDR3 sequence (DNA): TGCAGTGCTAGTAAAGCGGGGGGCGCCTACAATGAGCAGTTCTTC.

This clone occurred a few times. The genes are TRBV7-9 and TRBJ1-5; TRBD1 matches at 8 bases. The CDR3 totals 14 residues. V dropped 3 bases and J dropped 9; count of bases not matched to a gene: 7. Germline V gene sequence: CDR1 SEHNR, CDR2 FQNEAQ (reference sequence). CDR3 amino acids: CASSFAGGPWPQHF. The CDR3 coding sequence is TGTGCCAGCAGCTTCGCAGGGGGCCCTTGGCCCCAGCATTTT.

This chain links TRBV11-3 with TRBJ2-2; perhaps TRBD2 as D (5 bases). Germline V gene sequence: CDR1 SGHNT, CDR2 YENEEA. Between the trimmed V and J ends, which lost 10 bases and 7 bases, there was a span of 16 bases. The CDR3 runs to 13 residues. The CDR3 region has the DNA TGTGCCACCTCCCTAGCATCCGGCGGGGAGCTGTTTTTT. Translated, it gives CATSLASGGELFF. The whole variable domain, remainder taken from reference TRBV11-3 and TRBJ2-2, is EAGVVQSPRYKIIEKKQPVAFWCNPISGHNTLYWYLQNLGQGPELLIRYENEEAVDDSQLPKDRFSAERLKGVDSTLKIQPAELGDSAVYLCATSLASGGELFFGEGSRLTVL.

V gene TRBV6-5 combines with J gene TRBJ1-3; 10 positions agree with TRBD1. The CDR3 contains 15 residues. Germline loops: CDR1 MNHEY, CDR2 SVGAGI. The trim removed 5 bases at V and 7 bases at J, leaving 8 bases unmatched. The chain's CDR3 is CASSPEGQGVNTIYF. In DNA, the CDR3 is TGTGCCAGCAGTCCGGAAGGACAGGGGGTCAACACCATATATTTT.

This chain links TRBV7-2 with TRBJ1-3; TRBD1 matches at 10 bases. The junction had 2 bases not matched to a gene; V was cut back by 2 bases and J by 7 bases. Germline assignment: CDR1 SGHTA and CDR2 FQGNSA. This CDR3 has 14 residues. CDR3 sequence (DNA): TGTGCCAGCAGCTTATGGACAGGGGGGAACACCATATATTTT. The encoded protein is CASSLWTGGNTIYF.

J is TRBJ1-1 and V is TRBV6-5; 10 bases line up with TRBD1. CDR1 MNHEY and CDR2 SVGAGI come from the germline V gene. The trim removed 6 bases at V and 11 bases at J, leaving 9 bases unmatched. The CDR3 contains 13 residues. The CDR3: CASSQDRGIGAFF. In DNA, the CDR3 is TGTGCCAGCAGCCAGGACAGGGGGATTGGGGCTTTCTTT.

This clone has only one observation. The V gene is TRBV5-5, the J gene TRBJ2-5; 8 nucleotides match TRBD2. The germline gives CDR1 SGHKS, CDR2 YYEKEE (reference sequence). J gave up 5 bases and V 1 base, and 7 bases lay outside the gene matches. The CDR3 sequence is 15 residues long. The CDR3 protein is CASSLFGGAAETQYF. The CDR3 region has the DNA TGTGCCAGCAGCTTGTTCGGGGGGGCCGCGGAGACCCAGTACTTC.

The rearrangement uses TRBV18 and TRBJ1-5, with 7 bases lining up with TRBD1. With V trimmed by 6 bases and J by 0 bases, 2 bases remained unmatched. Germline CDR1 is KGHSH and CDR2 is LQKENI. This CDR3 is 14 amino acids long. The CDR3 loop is CASSRQGSNQPQHF. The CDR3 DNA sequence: TGTGCCAGCTCGCGACAGGGTAGCAATCAGCCCCAGCATTTT.

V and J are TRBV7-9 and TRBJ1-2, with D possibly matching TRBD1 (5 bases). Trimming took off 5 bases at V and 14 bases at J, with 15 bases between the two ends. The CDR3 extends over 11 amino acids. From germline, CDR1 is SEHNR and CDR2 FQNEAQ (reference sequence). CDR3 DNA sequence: TGTGCCAGCAGCCCCGGGACGGACGGGACCTTC. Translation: CASSPGTDGTF.

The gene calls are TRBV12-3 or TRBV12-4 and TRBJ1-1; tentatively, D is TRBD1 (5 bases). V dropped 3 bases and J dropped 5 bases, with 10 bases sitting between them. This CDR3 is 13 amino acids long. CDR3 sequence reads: CASSFTGETEAFF. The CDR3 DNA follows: TGTGCCAGCAGTTTCACGGGGGAGACTGAAGCTTTCTTT.

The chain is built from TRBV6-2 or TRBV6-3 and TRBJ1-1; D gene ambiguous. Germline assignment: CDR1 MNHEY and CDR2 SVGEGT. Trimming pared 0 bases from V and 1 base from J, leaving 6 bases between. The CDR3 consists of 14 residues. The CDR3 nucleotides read TGTGCCAGCAGTTACTCGTGGGGGAACACTGAAGCTTTCTTT. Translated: CASSYSWGNTEAFF.

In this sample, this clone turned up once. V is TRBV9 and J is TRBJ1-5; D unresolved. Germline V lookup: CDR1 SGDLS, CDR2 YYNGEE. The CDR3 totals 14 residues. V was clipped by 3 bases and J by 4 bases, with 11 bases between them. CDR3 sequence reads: CASSETQQNQPQHF. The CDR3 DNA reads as TGTGCCAGCAGCGAGACTCAGCAAAATCAGCCCCAGCATTTT. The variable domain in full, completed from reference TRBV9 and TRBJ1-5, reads DSGVTQTPKHLITATGQRVTLRCSPRSGDLSVYWYQQSLDQGLQFLIQYYNGEERAKGNILERFSAQQFPDLHSELNLSSLELGDSALYFCASSETQQNQPQHFGDGTRLSIL.

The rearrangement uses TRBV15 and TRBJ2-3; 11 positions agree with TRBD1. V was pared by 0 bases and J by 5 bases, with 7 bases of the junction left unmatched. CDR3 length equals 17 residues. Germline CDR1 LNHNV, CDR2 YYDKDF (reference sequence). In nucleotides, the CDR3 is TGTGCCACCAGCAGAGACCCCTCGGGACAGGGGGTAGATACGCAGTATTTT. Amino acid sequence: CATSRDPSGQGVDTQYF.

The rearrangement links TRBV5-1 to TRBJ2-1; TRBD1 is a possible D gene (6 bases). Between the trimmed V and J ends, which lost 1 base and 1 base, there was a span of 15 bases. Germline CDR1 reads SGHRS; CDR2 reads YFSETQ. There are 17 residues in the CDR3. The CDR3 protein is CASSLTTAGVSYNEQFF. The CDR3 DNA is TGCGCCAGCAGCTTGACCACCGCAGGGGTTTCCTACAATGAGCAGTTCTTC.

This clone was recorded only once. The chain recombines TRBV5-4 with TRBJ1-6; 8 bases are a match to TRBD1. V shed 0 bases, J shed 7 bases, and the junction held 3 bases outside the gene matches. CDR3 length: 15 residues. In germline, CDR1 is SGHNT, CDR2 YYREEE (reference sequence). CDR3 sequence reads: CASSLDRGLNSPLHF. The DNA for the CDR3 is TGTGCCAGCAGCTTGGACAGGGGGTTAAATTCACCCCTCCACTTT.